The 29 T cell receptor beta chains listed next were all sequenced from one sample in a study of blood T cells in healthy people across ages. Primers used in a second PCR of about 6 to 11 cycles were a sample-barcoded 5' primer and a J-beta primer mix. TCRdb processed the 5' RACE reads anew with MiXCR; each CDR3 protein has one entry. The sample lists fewer than 2,000,000 distinct CDR3 sequences, almost 35% occurring once. The specimen was blood. Source of these receptors: a woman in her 30s in good health.

This clonotype showed up just once. V is TRBV6-2 or TRBV6-3 and J is TRBJ1-2, with 7 nucleotides matching TRBD1. Trimming removed 8 bases from V and 4 bases from J; junction bases left unmatched: 4. CDR1 is MNHEY, CDR2 SVGEGT, per germline. There are 12 residues in the CDR3. CDR3 residues: CASADRLYGYTF. The CDR3, as DNA: TGTGCCAGCGCGGACAGGCTCTATGGCTACACCTTC.

The V and J genes are TRBV12-3 or TRBV12-4 and TRBJ2-7; TRBD2 aligns across 9 bases. The CDR3 consists of 14 residues. V was clipped by 1 base and J by 7 bases; unmatched bases: 5. CDR3 coding DNA: TGTGCCAGCAGTTTAGGAGCGGGAGGTTCTGAGCAGTACTTC. Translating it yields CASSLGAGGSEQYF.

This sequence joins TRBV6-1 and TRBJ1-5, with D possibly matching TRBD1 (5 bases). V lost 4 bases to trimming and J lost 0 bases, with 10 bases between them. The germline V gene encodes CDR1 MNHNS and CDR2 SASEGT. The CDR3 spans 15 residues. The CDR3 region has the DNA TGTGCCAGCAGTGGCGGGACGGATAGCAATCAGCCCCAGCATTTT. It encodes CASSGGTDSNQPQHF.

This clonotype was seen ten or more times. The J gene is TRBJ2-3, the V gene TRBV29-1; D remains unclear. With 5 bases removed from V and 4 bases from J, the gap between germline ends came to 22 bases. Germline-derived CDR1 and CDR2 are SQVTM and ANQGSEA. The CDR3 extends over 16 amino acids. The chain's CDR3 is CSVFLTGVGVADTQYF. The CDR3 nucleotides are TGCAGCGTTTTTCTAACGGGTGTAGGAGTGGCAGATACGCAGTATTTT.

This rearrangement joins TRBV20-1 to TRBJ1-1, with TRBD1 matching 8 bases. CDR1 and CDR2 from the germline V gene are DFQATT and SNEGSKA (reference sequence). The CDR3 spans 15 residues. CDR3 sequence reads: CRTTGGIEWDTEAFF. The CDR3 DNA reads TGCAGGACCACAGGGGGGATCGAATGGGACACTGAAGCTTTCTTT.

This chain uses TRBV6-1 with TRBJ2-7; 7 nucleotides agree with TRBD2. Germline V lookup: CDR1 MNHNS, CDR2 SASEGT. Germline trimming cut 3 bases from V and 3 bases from J; bases unmatched to any gene: 11. The CDR3 contains 16 residues. The CDR3 region has the DNA TGTGCCAGCAGTGACCCCGTTGTCCCGGGGGGCTACGAGCAGTACTTC. Protein product: CASSDPVVPGGYEQYF.

The chain uses TRBV20-1 and TRBJ2-1; 8 bases fit TRBD1. The germline gives CDR1 DFQATT, CDR2 SNEGSKA (reference sequence). Trimming cost V 3 bases and J 9 bases; bases outside gene matches: 13. This CDR3 contains 15 residues. In DNA form, the CDR3 reads TGCAGTGCTAGCCCCACCGGGACAGGTGGACCTGAGCAGTTCTTC. Its protein product is CSASPTGTGGPEQFF.

This clonotype was seen a few times. The genes are TRBV7-3 and TRBJ1-1; 7 bases fit TRBD1. Germline CDR1 and CDR2: SGHTA and FQGTGA. The CDR3 has 14 amino acids. The junction had 6 bases not matched to a gene; V was cut back by 5 bases and J by 3 bases. DNA for the CDR3: TGTGCCAGCAGCCCTCAGGGGACAGACACTGAAGCTTTCTTT. This gives the protein CASSPQGTDTEAFF.

The genes are TRBV6-5 and TRBJ1-6; D might be TRBD1 (6 bases). CDR1 and CDR2 (germline): MNHEY, SVGAGI. Trimming stripped 1 base from V and 1 base from J, with 14 bases between. CDR3 length: 18 residues. The CDR3 spells CASSYYHREFSYNSPLHF. The CDR3 nucleotides read TGTGCCAGCAGTTACTACCACAGGGAGTTTTCCTATAATTCACCCCTCCACTTT.

This clonotype was seen a few times. J is TRBJ1-6 and V is TRBV7-9; D possibly corresponds to TRBD1 (6 bases). Trimming shortened V by 3 bases and J by 7 bases, and 7 bases separated the two germline ends. CDR3 length equals 13 residues. Germline lookup yields CDR1 SEHNR and CDR2 FQNEAQ (reference sequence). CDR3: CASSLDSNSPLHF. The CDR3, as DNA: TGTGCCAGCAGCTTGGACAGCAATTCACCCCTCCACTTT. The full variable domain, its missing parts supplied by reference TRBV7-9 and TRBJ1-6, is DTGVSQNPRHKITKRGQNVTFRCDPISEHNRLYWYRQTLGQGPEFLTYFQNEAQLEKSRLLSDRFSAERPKGSFSTLEIQRTEQGDSAMYLCASSLDSNSPLHFGNGTRLTVT.

V and J are TRBV6-5 and TRBJ2-3, with unresolved D. The CDR3 has 15 amino acids. The germline gives CDR1 MNHEY, CDR2 SVGAGI. Trimming removed 0 bases from V and 3 bases from J, with 10 bases in between. CDR3: CASSYSEWETDTQYF. For the CDR3, the DNA is TGTGCCAGCAGTTACTCGGAGTGGGAAACAGATACGCAGTATTTT.

CDR3 residues: CSAAGTSGPTEEQYF. The CDR3 DNA sequence: TGCAGCGCCGCCGGGACTAGCGGACCTACTGAGGAGCAGTACTTC. The V and J genes are TRBV29-1 and TRBJ2-5; 11 bases match TRBD2. Trimming at V came to 7 bases and at J to 11 bases, leaving 18 bases not matched to a gene. Germline CDR1 is SQVTM and CDR2 is ANQGSEA. The CDR3 contains 15 residues. Supplemented by reference TRBV29-1 and TRBJ2-5, the full variable domain reads SAVISQKPSRDICQRGTSLTIQCQVDSQVTMMFWYRQQPGQSLTLIATANQGSEATYESGFVIDKFPISRPNLTFSTLTVSNMSPEDSSIYLCSAAGTSGPTEEQYFGPGTRLLVL.

This clonotype appeared a few times. This rearrangement joins TRBV18 to TRBJ2-5; perhaps TRBD1 as D (5 bases). CDR1 is KGHSH, CDR2 LQKENI, per germline. The CDR3 sequence is 14 residues long. V lost 3 bases to trimming and J lost 5 bases, with 13 bases between them. The CDR3 sequence: CASSPDRKVETQYF. The CDR3 DNA reads as TGTGCCAGCTCACCTGACAGAAAAGTCGAGACCCAGTACTTC.

The V and J genes are TRBV28 and TRBJ2-7; weak D call: TRBD1 (6 bases). Between the trimmed V and J ends, which lost 5 bases and 7 bases, there was a span of 12 bases. This CDR3 contains 12 residues. The germline CDR1 and CDR2 sequences are MDHEN and SYDVKM. The CDR3 coding sequence is TGTGCCAGCAGTGAAGAAGGACAGGAGCAGTACTTC. Protein sequence: CASSEEGQEQYF.

CDR3 amino acids: CSAPSRDTNYGYTF. In DNA, the CDR3 is TGCAGTGCTCCTTCCCGGGACACAAACTATGGCTACACCTTC. The chain combines TRBV20-1 with TRBJ1-2; the D gene is possibly TRBD1 (6 bases). Looked up from germline, CDR1 is DFQATT and CDR2 is SNEGSKA (reference sequence). CDR3 length: 14 residues. Trimming shortened V by 5 bases and J by 2 bases, and 15 bases separated the two germline ends.

This clonotype was detected a few times. The CDR3 DNA sequence: TGCAGTGCTAGAGATGGGGTAGCGGCGCACTACAATGAGCAGTTCTTC. Its translation: CSARDGVAAHYNEQFF. V usage is TRBV20-1 and J usage is TRBJ2-1; D may be TRBD2 (6 bases). This CDR3 contains 16 residues. Trimming took off 0 bases at V and 3 bases at J, with 15 bases between the two ends. The germline gives CDR1 DFQATT, CDR2 SNEGSKA (reference sequence).

The V and J genes are TRBV20-1 and TRBJ2-5; 13 bases match TRBD2. With V trimmed by 1 base and J by 4 bases, 9 bases remained unmatched. This CDR3 spans 17 amino acids. Germline lookup yields CDR1 DFQATT and CDR2 SNEGSKA (reference sequence). CDR3 amino acids: CSARGRTSGGGGETQYF. In DNA form, the CDR3 reads TGCAGTGCTAGAGGGAGGACTAGCGGGGGAGGTGGAGAGACCCAGTACTTC.

The gene calls are TRBV4-1 and TRBJ2-1; no clear D gene. The V end was cut by 0 bases, the J end by 12 bases, with 12 bases between. This CDR3 is built from 13 residues. Germline CDR1 is MGHRA and CDR2 is YSYEKL. CDR3 sequence: CASSQDYSERQFF. In DNA, the CDR3 is TGCGCCAGCAGCCAAGATTACTCGGAGCGGCAGTTCTTC.

The chain employs TRBV20-1 and TRBJ1-1; tentatively, D is TRBD1 (5 bases). This CDR3 has 15 residues. Germline lookup yields CDR1 DFQATT and CDR2 SNEGSKA (reference sequence). The V end was cut by 6 bases, the J end by 1 base, with 18 bases between. The CDR3 spells CSAYRSSLKNTEAFF. In DNA form, the CDR3 reads TGCAGTGCGTACAGGTCGTCGCTGAAGAACACTGAAGCTTTCTTT.

This clonotype turned up a few times. V gene TRBV7-2 combines with J gene TRBJ2-7; either TRBD1 or TRBD2 may supply D (5 bases each). CDR1 is SGHTA and CDR2 is FQGNSA in the germline V gene. V dropped 2 bases and J dropped 3 bases, with 14 bases sitting between them. The CDR3 length is 15 residues. The CDR3 DNA is TGTGCCAGCAGCTTAACTTACGGGGCTTACTACGAGCAGTACTTC. This translates into CASSLTYGAYYEQYF.

There are a few counts of this clonotype. This chain connects TRBV20-1 to TRBJ1-2; D not certain. CDR3 size: 16 residues. Trimming shortened V by 6 bases and J by 5 bases, and 25 bases separated the two germline ends. Per germline, CDR1 DFQATT and CDR2 SNEGSKA (reference sequence). The CDR3 here is CSASLGPGMDWYGYTF. The CDR3 bases are TGCAGTGCGTCGCTAGGTCCGGGCATGGACTGGTATGGCTACACCTTC.

The chain employs TRBV4-1 and TRBJ2-5; a weak D match, TRBD1 (6 bases). Trimming shortened V by 4 bases and J by 11 bases, and 20 bases separated the two germline ends. This CDR3 region has 14 residues. CDR1 and CDR2 (germline): MGHRA, YSYEKL. The DNA for the CDR3 is TGCGCCAGCAGCCGACTTGAGGGGGTCGGAGAGCAGTACTTC. Residues: CASSRLEGVGEQYF.

This clonotype was picked up many times. The CDR3 nucleotides are TGTGCCAGCAGTCTATGGACAGGGACCGAGGACGAGCAGTACTTC. It yields the protein CASSLWTGTEDEQYF. The genes are TRBV12-3 or TRBV12-4 and TRBJ2-7, with 8 bases lining up with TRBD1. The junction had 11 bases not matched to a gene; V was cut back by 5 bases and J by 5 bases. This CDR3 comprises 15 residues.

On this clonotype itself: Mismatch with germline at one junction end may stem from a read error. The chain employs TRBV5-1 and TRBJ1-5; TRBD1 aligns across 7 bases. Per germline, CDR1 SGHRS and CDR2 YFSETQ. The CDR3 sequence is 14 residues long. The CDR3 region is CASSPWTGNQPQHF. DNA of the CDR3: TGTGCCAGCAGTCCTTGGACAGGTAATCAGCCCCAGCATTTT.

This clonotype was seen a few times. The chain is built from TRBV7-9 and TRBJ2-5; the D is unclear. V shed 5 bases and J shed 4 bases, with 17 bases lying between them. The germline V gene has CDR1 SEHNR and CDR2 FQNEAQ (reference sequence). The CDR3 extends over 15 amino acids. CDR3 sequence: CASSPSRAFLETQYF. The CDR3, as DNA: TGTGCCAGCAGCCCCAGCCGGGCCTTCCTAGAGACCCAGTACTTC. Together with reference TRBV7-9 and TRBJ2-5, the CDR3 gives the full variable domain: DTGVSQNPRHKITKRGQNVTFRCDPISEHNRLYWYRQTLGQGPEFLTYFQNEAQLEKSRLLSDRFSAERPKGSFSTLEIQRTEQGDSAMYLCASSPSRAFLETQYFGPGTRLLVL.

V usage is TRBV7-9 and J usage is TRBJ1-6; no reliable D call. The CDR3 spans 14 residues. V was shortened by 5 bases and J by 10 bases, with 15 bases between the two germline ends. The germline gives CDR1 SEHNR, CDR2 FQNEAQ (reference sequence). The CDR3: CASSPSVDGSPLHF. In nucleotides, the CDR3 is TGTGCCAGCAGCCCGTCTGTAGATGGGTCACCCCTCCACTTT.

A few counts support this clonotype. The chain has TRBV20-1 and TRBJ2-1; 9 bases agree with TRBD1. V lost 5 bases and J lost 4; bases outside the gene matches: 3. Germline V gene data show CDR1 as DFQATT and CDR2 as SNEGSKA (reference sequence). This CDR3 is 13 amino acids long. This CDR3 reads CSAWDREYNEQFF. The CDR3 coding sequence is TGCAGTGCTTGGGACAGGGAGTACAATGAGCAGTTCTTC.

The V gene is TRBV10-3, the J gene TRBJ2-6; 8 nucleotides align to TRBD1. V was pared by 7 bases and J by 4 bases, with 9 bases of the junction left unmatched. Germline lookup yields CDR1 ENHRY and CDR2 SYGVKD. This CDR3 has 16 residues. This chain's CDR3 is CAIKTGGTGGANVLTF. CDR3 coding DNA: TGTGCCATCAAAACAGGGGGAACGGGAGGGGCCAACGTCCTGACTTTC.

The V gene is TRBV6-5, the J gene TRBJ2-1, with D perhaps given as TRBD1 or TRBD2 (5 bases each). The CDR3 spans 14 residues. Trimming shortened V by 2 bases and J by 2 bases, and 7 bases separated the two germline ends. Germline V gene sequence: CDR1 MNHEY, CDR2 SVGAGI. The CDR3 coding sequence is TGTGCCAGCAGTTACGGGGGAGCCTACAATGAGCAGTTCTTC. This translates into CASSYGGAYNEQFF.